The source of this T cell receptor beta chain is a study of blood T cells in healthy people across ages. The ends lost 0 bases at V and 6 bases at J; junction bases unmatched: 8. Per germline, CDR1 DFQATT and CDR2 SNEGSKA (reference sequence). The CDR3 has 15 amino acids. A J-beta primer mix and a sample-barcoded 5' primer were used in a second PCR of roughly 6 to 11 cycles. CDR3-containing paired-end reads numbered at least 2.5 million in each sample. Each CDR3 protein is one row after TCRdb ran MiXCR on the 5' RACE reads. The table shows about 800,000 distinct CDR3 sequences, with roughly 60% occurring only once.

The V call is TRBV20-1, the J call TRBJ2-7; 10 bases match TRBD2. The clonotype was recovered from a man aged 30 to 39 in good health. Sequencing was done on a sample of blood. CDR3 amino acids: CSARDRLAGFGEQYF. The CDR3 DNA follows: TGCAGTGCTAGAGATAGACTAGCGGGTTTTGGCGAGCAGTACTTC.